This passage covers 5 T cell receptor beta chains from one sample sequenced in a study of control samples from healthy donors and cancer patients. The protocol was immunoSEQ multiplex PCR, while the TCRdb copy is restricted to in-frame clones and leaves out a portion. The table has around 150,000 clones, roughly 89% seen once; the top ten hold more than 4%. Sequencing was performed on blood. These TCRs come from a man under 40 in good health.

The V gene is TRBV7-3, the J gene TRBJ2-1, with TRBD2 matching over 11 bases. The junction had 12 bases not matched to a gene; V was cut back by 5 bases and J by 9 bases. Per the germline V gene, CDR1 is SGHTA and CDR2 is FQGTGA. This CDR3 is 16 amino acids long. The CDR3 loop reads CASSLFRTSGGGEQFF. For the CDR3, the DNA is TGTGCCAGCAGCCTCTTCCGTACTAGCGGGGGCGGTGAGCAGTTCTTC.

The chain combines TRBV5-4 with TRBJ1-4; tentative D call: TRBD1 (5 bases). V dropped 3 bases and J dropped 4 bases, with 13 bases sitting between them. This CDR3 is 15 amino acids long. Germline V gives CDR1 SGHNT, CDR2 YYREEE (reference sequence). CDR3 coding DNA: TGTGCCAGCAGCTCAGGGAGGTCTGGTAATGAAAAACTGTTTTTT. This gives the protein CASSSGRSGNEKLFF.

The chain couples TRBV19 to TRBJ1-6; D unclear. Germline values: CDR1 LNHDA, CDR2 SQIVND (reference sequence). Trimming removed 9 bases from V and 7 bases from J, with 10 bases in between. The CDR3 sequence is 12 residues long. CDR3 amino acids: CASQLGNSPLHF. In nucleotides, the CDR3 is TGTGCCAGCCAACTCGGGAATTCACCCCTCCACTTT.

This sequence joins TRBV3-1 (or the pseudogene TRBV3-2) and TRBJ2-4; 7 nucleotides match TRBD2. The CDR3 totals 16 residues. V dropped 5 bases and J dropped 2; count of bases not matched to a gene: 9. The germline CDR1 and CDR2 sequences are LGHDT and YNNKEL (reference sequence). The CDR3: CASSKTTSPPKNIQYF. The CDR3 DNA reads TGTGCCAGCAGCAAGACGACTAGCCCACCCAAAAACATTCAGTACTTC.

The count of this clone is one. The gene calls are TRBV9 and TRBJ2-6, with D maybe TRBD2 (5 bases). The CDR3 length is 15 residues. Per germline, CDR1 SGDLS and CDR2 YYNGEE. With 1 base removed from V and 1 base from J, the gap between germline ends came to 6 bases. The CDR3 DNA reads as TGTGCCAGCAGCGTATCGGGGTCTGGGGCCAACGTCCTGACTTTC. This encodes CASSVSGSGANVLTF.